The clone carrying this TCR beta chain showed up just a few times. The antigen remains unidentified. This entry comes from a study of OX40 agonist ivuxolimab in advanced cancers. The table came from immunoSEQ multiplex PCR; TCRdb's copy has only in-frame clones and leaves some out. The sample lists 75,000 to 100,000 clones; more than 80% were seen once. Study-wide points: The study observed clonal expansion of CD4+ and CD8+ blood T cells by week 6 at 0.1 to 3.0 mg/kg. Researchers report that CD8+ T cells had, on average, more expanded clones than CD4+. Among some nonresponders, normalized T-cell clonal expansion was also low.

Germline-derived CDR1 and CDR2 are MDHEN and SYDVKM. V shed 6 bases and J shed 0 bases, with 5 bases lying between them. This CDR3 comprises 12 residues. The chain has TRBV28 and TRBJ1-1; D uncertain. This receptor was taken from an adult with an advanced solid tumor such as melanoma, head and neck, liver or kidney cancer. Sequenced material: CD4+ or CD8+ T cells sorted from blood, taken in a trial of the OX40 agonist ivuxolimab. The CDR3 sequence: CASRGLNTEAFF. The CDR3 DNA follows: TGTGCCAGCAGGGGATTGAACACTGAAGCTTTCTTT.